This T cell receptor (beta chain) was profiled in a study of tissue T cells after allogeneic stem cell transplantation. Points from the study as a whole: Few T cell clones were shared across patients, but motif clusters showed tissue-specific shared signatures. TCR repertoires tracked anatomic similarity, regardless of disease or transplant status.

As to time point: mouse harvest day 7 after allogeneic transplant. Mouse grafts combined 10^7 T-cell-depleted bone marrow cells with 10^6 splenic CD5+ T cells. B6 (H2b) cells into BALB/c (H2d) mice; tissues taken at day 7 or 14. Measured with immunoSEQ multiplex PCR; TCRdb has only the in-frame clones, and not every one. This table holds 7,200 or so clones, 40% to 55% found once. This clone turned up a few times. What it recognizes is unknown. The genes are named according to mouse. The read gets to within 1 residue of the CDR3 end, and the germline J gene fills in the rest. The CDR3 contains 14 residues. The germline V gene has CDR1 KGHPV and CDR2 FQNQEV (reference sequence). V shed 8 bases, J shed 0 bases, and the junction held 6 bases outside the gene matches.

The rearrangement links TRBV26 to TRBJ2-7; 8 bases match TRBD2. Sequenced: gut tissue. The clonotype originates from a female BALB/c mouse given C57BL/6 T cells with graft-versus-host disease after an allogeneic hematopoietic cell transplant. CDR3: CASAQWGGSYEQYF. CDR3 DNA, as far as it was read: TGTGCCAGCGCCCAGTGGGGGGGCTCCTATGAACAGTAC.